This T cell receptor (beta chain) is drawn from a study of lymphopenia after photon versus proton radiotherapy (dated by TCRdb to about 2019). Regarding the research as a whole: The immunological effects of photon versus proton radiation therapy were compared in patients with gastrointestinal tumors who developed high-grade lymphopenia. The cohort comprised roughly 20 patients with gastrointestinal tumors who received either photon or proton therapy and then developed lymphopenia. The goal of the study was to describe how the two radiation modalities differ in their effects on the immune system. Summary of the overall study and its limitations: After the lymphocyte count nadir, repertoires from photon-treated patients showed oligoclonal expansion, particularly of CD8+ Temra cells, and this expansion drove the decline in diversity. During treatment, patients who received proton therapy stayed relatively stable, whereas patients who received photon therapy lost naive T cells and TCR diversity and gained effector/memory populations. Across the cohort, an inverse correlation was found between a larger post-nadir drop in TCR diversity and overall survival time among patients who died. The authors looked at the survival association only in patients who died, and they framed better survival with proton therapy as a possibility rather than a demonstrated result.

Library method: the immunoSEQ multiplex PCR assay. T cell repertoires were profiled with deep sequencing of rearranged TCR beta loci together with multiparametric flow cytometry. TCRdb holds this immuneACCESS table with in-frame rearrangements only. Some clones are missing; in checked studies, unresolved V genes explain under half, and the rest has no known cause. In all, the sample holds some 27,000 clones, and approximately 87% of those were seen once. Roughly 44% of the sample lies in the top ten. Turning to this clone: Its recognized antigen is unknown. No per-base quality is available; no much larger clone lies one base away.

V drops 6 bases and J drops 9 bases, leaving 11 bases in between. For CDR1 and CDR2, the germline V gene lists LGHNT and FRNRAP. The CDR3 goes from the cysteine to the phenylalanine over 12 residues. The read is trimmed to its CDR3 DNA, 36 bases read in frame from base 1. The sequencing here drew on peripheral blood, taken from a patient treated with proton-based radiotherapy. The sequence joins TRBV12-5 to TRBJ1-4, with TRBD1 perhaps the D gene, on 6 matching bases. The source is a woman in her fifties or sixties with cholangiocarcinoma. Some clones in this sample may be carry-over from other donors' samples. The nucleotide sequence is TGTGCTAGTGGGCTAACAGGGAAAAAACTGTTTTTT. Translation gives CASGLTGKKLFF.